This passage covers 27 T cell receptor beta chains from one sample sequenced in a study of early T cells in non-severe SARS-CoV-2 infection. TCRdb processed the 5' RACE reads anew with MiXCR; each CDR3 protein has one entry. The table records 35,000 to 45,000 distinct CDR3 sequences, around 5.7% of them present only once. The sequenced material came from whole blood. These receptors were obtained from an adult who was a healthcare worker with PCR-confirmed SARS-CoV-2 infection or an uninfected control (not recorded which).

This clonotype has ten or more counts. The chain combines TRBV30 with TRBJ1-2; possible D gene TRBD1, 6 bases. There are 13 residues in the CDR3. Germline CDR1 and CDR2: GTSNPN and SVGIG (reference sequence). The V and J ends lost 5 bases and 7 bases respectively, with 17 bases between them. The DNA of the CDR3 is TGTGCCTGGGATCCCCGGGGGGCGAGTGGCTACACCTTC. Amino acid sequence: CAWDPRGASGYTF. The full variable domain, with the rest looked up from reference TRBV30 and TRBJ1-2, is SQTIHQWPATLVQPVGSPLSLECTVEGTSNPNLYWYRQAAGRGLQLLFYSVGIGQISSEVPQNLSASRPQDRQFILSSKKLLLSDSGFYLCAWDPRGASGYTFGSGTRLTVV.

This clonotype was counted many times. The V gene is TRBV5-4, the J gene TRBJ2-1; D not resolved. The V end lost 4 bases, the J end lost 4 bases, and 6 bases lay between the germline ends. The CDR3 loop spans 12 amino acids. The V gene's germline CDR1 is SGHNT and CDR2 YYREEE (reference sequence). The CDR3 nucleotides are TGTGCCAGCAGCGCCGAATACAATGAGCAGTTCTTC. This gives the protein CASSAEYNEQFF.

The rearrangement links TRBV30 to TRBJ2-2, with a weak D call TRBD2 (5 bases). The CDR3 loop spans 17 amino acids. V lost 2 bases and J 1 base, leaving 17 bases between the germline ends. CDR1 is GTSNPN and CDR2 is SVGIG in the germline V gene (reference sequence). CDR3 nucleotide sequence: TGTGCCTGGAGTTCCCCGGGAAGGGAAGAGAACACCGGGGAGCTGTTTTTT. It encodes CAWSSPGREENTGELFF.

V usage is TRBV7-2 and J usage is TRBJ2-1; D could derive from TRBD1 or TRBD2 (5 bases each). The V end was cut by 3 bases, the J end by 10 bases, with 13 bases between. Germline loops: CDR1 SGHTA, CDR2 FQGNSA. The CDR3 is 13 residues long. CDR3 sequence (DNA): TGTGCCAGCAGCTTCTCCGGGGACCACGAGCAGTTCTTC. Its translation is CASSFSGDHEQFF.

The table lists this clonotype with a few counts. The V and J genes are TRBV28 and TRBJ2-7, with D hard to call. Germline CDR1 and CDR2: MDHEN and SYDVKM. Trimming cost V 3 bases and J 0 bases, with 12 bases left between them. This CDR3 region has 15 residues. The CDR3 is CASSFSQIASYEQYF. CDR3 nucleotide sequence: TGTGCCAGCAGTTTTTCGCAGATTGCCTCCTACGAGCAGTACTTC.

This clonotype was detected a few times. V usage is TRBV2 and J usage is TRBJ2-1, with unresolved D. Germline V gives CDR1 SNHLY, CDR2 FYNNEI. There are 14 residues in the CDR3. V lost 2 bases, J lost 1 base, and 6 bases lay in between. CDR3 sequence: CASSELASYNEQFF. CDR3 nucleotide sequence: TGTGCCAGCAGTGAACTGGCTTCCTACAATGAGCAGTTCTTC.

The V gene is TRBV28, the J gene TRBJ2-7; possible D gene TRBD1, 5 bases. V shed 3 bases and J shed 6 bases, with 15 bases lying between them. The CDR3 length is 14 residues. CDR1 is MDHEN, CDR2 SYDVKM, per germline. Written as DNA, the CDR3 is TGTGCCAGCAGTTTTGGGGCGCTGGCTCGCGAGCAGTACTTC. This encodes CASSFGALAREQYF. The complete variable domain, with remaining parts taken from reference TRBV28 and TRBJ2-7, reads DVKVTQSSRYLVKRTGEKVFLECVQDMDHENMFWYRQDPGLGLRLIYFSYDVKMKEKGDIPEGYSVSREKKERFSLILESASTNQTSMYLCASSFGALAREQYFGPGTRLTVT.

This clonotype was seen ten or more times. The rearrangement joins TRBV5-1 to TRBJ2-2; 11 bases match TRBD1. Germline-derived CDR1 and CDR2 are SGHRS and YFSETQ. The J segment lost 4 bases and the V segment lost 4 bases, leaving 6 bases of the junction unmatched. There are 16 residues in the CDR3. The CDR3 DNA reads as TGCGCCAGCAGCACATCCGGGACAGGGGGCACCGGGGAGCTGTTTTTT. Its translation is CASSTSGTGGTGELFF.

This clonotype was detected many times. The chain combines TRBV3-1 with TRBJ2-1; 8 bases align to TRBD2. Germline-derived CDR1 and CDR2 are LGHDT and YNNKEL (reference sequence). The trim removed 0 bases at V and 6 bases at J, leaving 4 bases unmatched. The length of the CDR3 is 15 residues. CDR3 loop: CASSQEGLVSNEQFF. For the CDR3, the DNA is TGTGCCAGCAGCCAAGAGGGACTAGTATCCAATGAGCAGTTCTTC.

This clonotype was seen many times. The rearrangement joins TRBV5-1 to TRBJ2-7; 9 bases align to TRBD1. Germline V CDR1 and CDR2: SGHRS, YFSETQ. This CDR3 has 14 residues. V dropped 5 bases and J dropped 1; count of bases not matched to a gene: 4. CDR3 DNA sequence: TGCGCCAGCAGTTGGACAGGGGATTCCTACGAGCAGTACTTC. It specifies CASSWTGDSYEQYF.

This clonotype was detected ten times or more. The chain has TRBV5-1 and TRBJ1-6; TRBD1 matches 7 bases. CDR1 and CDR2 from the germline V gene are SGHRS and YFSETQ. J was trimmed by 0 bases and V by 0 bases; bases with no gene match: 6. The CDR3 length is 18 residues. Here the CDR3 DNA reads TGCGCCAGCAGCTTGGCCTCAGGGGGGAGCTCCTATAATTCACCCCTCCACTTT. Translation gives CASSLASGGSSYNSPLHF.

V gene TRBV5-5 combines with J gene TRBJ2-6; D tentatively fits TRBD1 or TRBD2 (5 bases each). V lost 3 bases and J lost 5, with 9 bases in between. From germline, CDR1 is SGHKS and CDR2 YYEKEE (reference sequence). This CDR3 spans 14 amino acids. The CDR3, as DNA: TGTGCCAGCAGCTGGGACGGCCGGGCCAACGTCCTGACTTTC. Protein sequence: CASSWDGRANVLTF.

The chain has TRBV5-4 and TRBJ2-1; 11 nucleotides line up with TRBD2. The CDR3 extends over 17 amino acids. CDR1 SGHNT and CDR2 YYREEE come from the germline V gene (reference sequence). V was clipped by 2 bases and J by 4 bases; unmatched bases: 8. In DNA form, the CDR3 reads TGTGCCAGCAGCTTCATCCAGACTAGCGGGGCATACAATGAGCAGTTCTTC. It encodes CASSFIQTSGAYNEQFF.

The chain employs TRBV29-1 and TRBJ2-4; D is perhaps TRBD1 (5 bases). The V gene lost 5 bases and the J gene lost 2 bases, with 13 bases spanning the gap. The CDR3 has 14 residues. From germline, CDR1 is SQVTM and CDR2 ANQGSEA. CDR3 nucleotides: TGCAGCGTTAGGGGTAGACAGTCCAAAAACATTCAGTACTTC. It translates to CSVRGRQSKNIQYF. Using reference TRBV29-1 and TRBJ2-4 for the parts outside the CDR3, the full variable domain is SAVISQKPSRDICQRGTSLTIQCQVDSQVTMMFWYRQQPGQSLTLIATANQGSEATYESGFVIDKFPISRPNLTFSTLTVSNMSPEDSSIYLCSVRGRQSKNIQYFGAGTRLSVL.

This clonotype was detected only a few times. The V and J genes are TRBV12-3 or TRBV12-4 and TRBJ2-1; no clear D gene. Trimming cost V 6 bases and J 8 bases, with 23 bases left between them. CDR3 size: 16 residues. The CDR3 DNA follows: TGTGCCAGCAGCCCATTCGGTAAGGCCCTTACCGATGAGCAGTTCTTC. It codes for CASSPFGKALTDEQFF.

This chain connects TRBV10-3 to TRBJ2-3; the D is unclear. Trimming removed 1 base at V and 5 bases at J, with 4 bases between. CDR3 size: 12 residues. The V gene's germline CDR1 is ENHRY and CDR2 SYGVKD. The CDR3 loop is CAISEYGDTQYF. CDR3 nucleotides: TGTGCCATCAGTGAGTACGGAGATACGCAGTATTTT.

In its sample, this clonotype was seen once. With a much larger clone just one base away, this may be a read error. The rearrangement joins TRBV6-6 to TRBJ2-4; D is uncertain. Germline-derived CDR1 and CDR2 are MNHNY and SVGAGI (reference sequence). The V end was cut by 5 bases, the J end by 3 bases, with 17 bases between. The CDR3 contains 16 residues. The CDR3 protein is CASSGTPLLVKNIQYF. CDR3 bases: TGTGCCAGCAGTGGAACCCCCCTACTCGTCAAAAACATTCAGTACTTC.

This clonotype was observed many times. The rearrangement links TRBV7-3 to TRBJ2-2; tentatively, D is TRBD1 or TRBD2 (5 bases each). This CDR3 is 15 amino acids long. The germline gives CDR1 SGHTA, CDR2 FQGTGA. The V end was cut by 4 bases, the J end by 5 bases, with 14 bases between. The CDR3 DNA follows: TGTGCCAGCAGCTCCTCGGTCGAGGGGACCGGGGAGCTGTTTTTT. Its protein is CASSSSVEGTGELFF.

This sequence joins TRBV6-2 or TRBV6-3 and TRBJ2-1, with TRBD2 identical over 10 bases. Trimming removed 6 bases from V and 2 bases from J; junction bases left unmatched: 4. Per the germline V gene, CDR1 is MNHEY and CDR2 is SVGEGT. The CDR3 consists of 15 residues. The DNA of the CDR3 is TGTGCCAGCAGAGTAGCGGGGGGTCCCTACAATGAGCAGTTCTTC. It yields the protein CASRVAGGPYNEQFF.

This clonotype was counted ten times or more. The V gene is TRBV2, the J gene TRBJ1-5; TRBD1 aligns across 7 bases. V lost 7 bases, J lost 3 bases, and 9 bases stayed unmatched. The germline V gene encodes CDR1 SNHLY and CDR2 FYNNEI. CDR3 size: 15 residues. CDR3 bases: TGTGCCAGCAAAGAAGGACAGGACCTCAATCAGCCCCAGCATTTT. It specifies CASKEGQDLNQPQHF.

This clonotype was seen a handful of times. The CDR3 reads CASSRTPGQFCGELFF. CDR3 in DNA: TGTGCCAGCAGCAGGACCCCCGGACAGTTTTGCGGGGAGCTGTTTTTT. The chain employs TRBV21-1 and TRBJ2-2; the DNA was not compared with TRBD1, the D call given in the table. TRBV21-1 is listed as a pseudogene. The CDR3 spans 16 residues.

This clonotype occurred many times. The rearrangement joins TRBV3-1 to TRBJ1-1; D ambiguous. With 4 bases removed from V and 9 bases from J, the gap between germline ends came to 15 bases. CDR3 size: 13 residues. Germline CDR1 LGHDT, CDR2 YNNKEL (reference sequence). CDR3 region: CASSPKLRSQAFF. CDR3 sequence (DNA): TGTGCCAGCAGCCCCAAACTCCGAAGTCAAGCTTTCTTT.

This clonotype was seen repeatedly, ten times or more. The chain links TRBV10-3 to TRBJ1-1; 7 bases fit TRBD1. CDR1 is ENHRY and CDR2 is SYGVKD in the germline V gene. The CDR3 has 13 amino acids. V lost 6 bases to trimming and J lost 2 bases; unmatched junction nucleotides: 3. This CDR3 reads CAIRQGQNTEAFF. The CDR3 nucleotides read TGTGCCATCAGACAGGGGCAAAACACTGAAGCTTTCTTT.

This clonotype occurred many times. The V call is TRBV25-1, the J call TRBJ1-1; D ambiguous. CDR3 length: 15 amino acids. V lost 6 bases and J lost 2, with 16 bases in between. CDR1 is MGHDK, CDR2 SYGVNS, per germline. The CDR3 is CASSEWENGNTEAFF. The CDR3 bases are TGTGCCAGCAGCGAGTGGGAAAATGGAAACACTGAAGCTTTCTTT.

This clonotype appeared a few times. CDR3 in DNA: TGCGCCAGCAGCTTGGATCGCGGGGCAGAGCAGTACTTC. Its translation is CASSLDRGAEQYF. The rearrangement uses TRBV5-1 and TRBJ2-7; the D gene is possibly TRBD2 (6 bases). With 0 bases removed from V and 7 bases from J, the gap between germline ends came to 11 bases. The CDR3 has 13 residues. Germline CDR1 and CDR2: SGHRS and YFSETQ.

This clonotype has just a few counts. The gene calls are TRBV20-1 and TRBJ1-5, with a possible D match to TRBD1 (6 bases). The CDR3 sequence is 13 residues long. Deletions cut 5 bases from V and 3 bases from J, with 11 bases between. Germline V gene sequence: CDR1 DFQATT, CDR2 SNEGSKA (reference sequence). The CDR3 nucleotides read TGCAGTGCTCGCCCAGGGGCCAATCAGCCCCAGCATTTT. It codes for CSARPGANQPQHF.

This clonotype appeared many times. This chain joins TRBV27 and TRBJ2-4; D could derive from TRBD1 or TRBD2 (5 bases each). The CDR3 loop spans 17 amino acids. Trimming cost V 4 bases and J 0 bases, with 16 bases left between them. The germline V gene has CDR1 MNHEY and CDR2 SMNVEV (reference sequence). The CDR3 DNA sequence: TGTGCCAGCAGTTCGTACCGGGACCGAGTAGCCAAAAACATTCAGTACTTC. Translation: CASSSYRDRVAKNIQYF.